This T cell receptor (beta chain) is from a study of OX40 agonist ivuxolimab in advanced cancers. Germline lookup yields CDR1 SGHNT and CDR2 YYREEE (reference sequence). The CDR3 spans 13 residues. Trimming took 4 bases from V and 1 from J, leaving 9 bases between them. Libraries were prepared by immunoSEQ multiplex PCR; TCRdb keeps only in-frame clonotypes and omits some of them. The sample consists of fewer than 130,000 clones, roughly 87% of them appearing once. Details on this clone: Its target is not known.

General study points: Certain nonresponding patients likewise had low normalized T-cell clonal expansion. Individuals who were partial responders at 0.1-3.0 mg/kg had clonal expansion that ranked among the lowest.

The sequenced sample was CD4+ or CD8+ T cells sorted from blood, obtained in a trial of the OX40 agonist ivuxolimab. The clonotype was recovered from an adult with an advanced solid tumor such as melanoma, head and neck, liver or kidney cancer. The chain is built from TRBV5-4 and TRBJ2-7, with D maybe TRBD1 (6 bases). The CDR3 is CASSATGSYEQYF. The DNA for the CDR3 is TGTGCCAGCAGCGCAACAGGGTCCTACGAGCAGTACTTC.